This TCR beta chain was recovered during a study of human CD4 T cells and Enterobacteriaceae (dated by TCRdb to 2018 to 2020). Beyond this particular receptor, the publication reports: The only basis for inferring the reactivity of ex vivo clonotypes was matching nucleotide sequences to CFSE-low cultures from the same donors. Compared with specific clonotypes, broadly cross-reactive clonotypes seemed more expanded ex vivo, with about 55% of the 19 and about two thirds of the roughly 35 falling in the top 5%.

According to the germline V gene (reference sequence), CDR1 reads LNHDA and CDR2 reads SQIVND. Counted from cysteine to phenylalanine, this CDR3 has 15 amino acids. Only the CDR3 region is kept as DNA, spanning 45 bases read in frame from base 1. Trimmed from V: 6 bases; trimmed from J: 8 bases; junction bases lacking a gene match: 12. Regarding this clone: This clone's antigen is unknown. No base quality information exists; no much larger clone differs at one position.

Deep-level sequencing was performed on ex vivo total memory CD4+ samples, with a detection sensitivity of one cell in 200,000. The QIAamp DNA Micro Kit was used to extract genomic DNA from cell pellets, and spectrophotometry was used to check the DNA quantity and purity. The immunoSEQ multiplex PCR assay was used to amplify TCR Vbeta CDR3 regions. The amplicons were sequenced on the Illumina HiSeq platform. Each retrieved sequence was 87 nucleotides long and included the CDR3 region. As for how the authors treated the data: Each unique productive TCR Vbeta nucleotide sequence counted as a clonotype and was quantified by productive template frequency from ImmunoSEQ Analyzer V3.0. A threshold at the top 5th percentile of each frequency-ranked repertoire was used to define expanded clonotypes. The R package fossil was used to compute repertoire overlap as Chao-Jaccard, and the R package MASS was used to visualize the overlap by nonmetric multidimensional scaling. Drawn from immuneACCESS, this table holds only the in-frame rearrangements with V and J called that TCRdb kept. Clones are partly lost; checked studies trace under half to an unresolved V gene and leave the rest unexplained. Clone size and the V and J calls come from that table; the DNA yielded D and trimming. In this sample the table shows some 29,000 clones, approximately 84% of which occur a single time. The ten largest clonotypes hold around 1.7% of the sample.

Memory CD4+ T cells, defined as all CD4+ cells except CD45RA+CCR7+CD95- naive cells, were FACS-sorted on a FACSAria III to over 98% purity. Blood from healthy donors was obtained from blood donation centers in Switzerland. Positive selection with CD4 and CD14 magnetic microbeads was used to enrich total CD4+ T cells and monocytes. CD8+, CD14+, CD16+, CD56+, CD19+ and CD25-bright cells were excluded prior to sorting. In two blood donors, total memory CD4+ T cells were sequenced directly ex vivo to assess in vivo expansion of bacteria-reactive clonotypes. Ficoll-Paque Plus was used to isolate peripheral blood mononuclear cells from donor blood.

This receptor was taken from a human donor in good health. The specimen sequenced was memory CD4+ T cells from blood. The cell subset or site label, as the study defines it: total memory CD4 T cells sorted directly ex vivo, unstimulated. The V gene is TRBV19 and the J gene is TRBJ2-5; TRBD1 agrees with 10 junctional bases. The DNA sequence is TGTGCCAGTAGCCATCCCGGGACAGGGGTTGAAACCCAGTACTTC. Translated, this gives CASSHPGTGVETQYF.